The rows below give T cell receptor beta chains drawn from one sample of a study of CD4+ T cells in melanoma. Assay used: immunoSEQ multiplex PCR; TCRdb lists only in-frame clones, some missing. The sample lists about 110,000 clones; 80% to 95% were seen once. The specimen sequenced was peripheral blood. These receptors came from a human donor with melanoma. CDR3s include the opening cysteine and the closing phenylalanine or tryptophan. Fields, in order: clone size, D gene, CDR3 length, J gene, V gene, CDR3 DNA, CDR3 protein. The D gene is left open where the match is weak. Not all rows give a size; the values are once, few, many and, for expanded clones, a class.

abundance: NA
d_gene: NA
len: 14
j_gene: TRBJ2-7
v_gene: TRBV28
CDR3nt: TGTGCCAGCAGTTTGGCGGGTCATTCCTACGAGCAGTACTTC
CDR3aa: CASSLAGHSYEQYF

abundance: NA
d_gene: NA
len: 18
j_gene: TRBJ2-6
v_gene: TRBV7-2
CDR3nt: TGTGCCAGCAGCTTAGCCCCAGGAGGGGGGAGTGGGGCCAACGTCCTGACTTTC
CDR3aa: CASSLAPGGGSGANVLTF

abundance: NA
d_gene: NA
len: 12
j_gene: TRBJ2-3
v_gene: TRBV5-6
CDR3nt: TGTGCCAGCAGCTCGGGCGTTTTGAGGGAGTATTTT
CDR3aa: CASSSGVLREYF

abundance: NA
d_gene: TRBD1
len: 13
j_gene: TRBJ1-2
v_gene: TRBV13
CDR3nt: TGTGCCAGCAGCTTGGGACAGGGAGATGGCTACACCTTC
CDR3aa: CASSLGQGDGYTF

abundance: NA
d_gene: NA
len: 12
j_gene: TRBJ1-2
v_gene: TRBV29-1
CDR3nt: TGCAGCGCCGAAAGAAGTAGTTATGGCTACACCTTC
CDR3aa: CSAERSSYGYTF

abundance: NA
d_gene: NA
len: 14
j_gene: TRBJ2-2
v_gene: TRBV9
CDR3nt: TGTGCCAGCAGCGCACACCTTCCCCCCGGGGAGCTGTTTTTT
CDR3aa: CASSAHLPPGELFF

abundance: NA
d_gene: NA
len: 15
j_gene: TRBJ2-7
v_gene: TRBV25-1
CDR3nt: TGTGCCAGCAGTGAAGGTAGGGACTCATACTACGAGCAGTACTTC
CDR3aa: CASSEGRDSYYEQYF

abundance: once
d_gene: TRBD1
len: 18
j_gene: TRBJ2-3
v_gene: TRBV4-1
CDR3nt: TGCGCCAGCAGCCAAGTCTGGGACAGGGGCCCTAGCACAGATACGCAGTATTTT
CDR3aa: CASSQVWDRGPSTDTQYF

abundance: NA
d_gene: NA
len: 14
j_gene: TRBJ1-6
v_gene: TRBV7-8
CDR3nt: TGTGCCAGCAGCCCCACGATTTATAATTCACCCCTCCACTTT
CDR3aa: CASSPTIYNSPLHF

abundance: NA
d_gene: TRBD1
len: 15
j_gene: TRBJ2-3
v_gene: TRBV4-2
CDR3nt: TGTGCCAGCAGCCAGCCGGGACAGGGGGCAGATACGCAGTATTTT
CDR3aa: CASSQPGQGADTQYF

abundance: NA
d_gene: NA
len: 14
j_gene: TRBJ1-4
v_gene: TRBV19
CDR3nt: TGTGCCAGCCGACACAGGGCGGCTAATGAAAAACTGTTTTTT
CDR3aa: CASRHRAANEKLFF

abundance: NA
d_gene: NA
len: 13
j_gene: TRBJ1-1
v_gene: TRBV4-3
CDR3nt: TGCGCCAGCAGCCAAGACCGGAACACTGAAGCTTTCTTT
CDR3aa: CASSQDRNTEAFF

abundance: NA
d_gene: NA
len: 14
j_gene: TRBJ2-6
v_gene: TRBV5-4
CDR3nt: TGTGCCAGCAGGACGGGAGCTGGGGCCAACGTCCTGACTTTC
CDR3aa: CASRTGAGANVLTF

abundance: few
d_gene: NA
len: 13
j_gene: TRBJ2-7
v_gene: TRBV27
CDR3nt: TGTGCCAGCAGGATTCGGACAGAATACGAGCAGTACTTC
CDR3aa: CASRIRTEYEQYF

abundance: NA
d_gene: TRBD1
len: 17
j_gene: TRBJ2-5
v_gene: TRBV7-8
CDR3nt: TGTGCCAGCAGCTTAGCGCCTCAGGGACAGGGGTTTGAGACCCAGTACTTC
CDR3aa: CASSLAPQGQGFETQYF

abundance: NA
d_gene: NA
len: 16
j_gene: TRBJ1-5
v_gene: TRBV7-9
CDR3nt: TGTGCCAGCAGCGCAGGAGGGGCCGGCGGCAATCAGCCCCAGCATTTT
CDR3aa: CASSAGGAGGNQPQHF

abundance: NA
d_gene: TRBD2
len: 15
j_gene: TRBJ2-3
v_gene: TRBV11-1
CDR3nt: TGTGCCAGCAGCTTCCTAGCGGGGAGCACAGATACGCAGTATTTT
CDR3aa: CASSFLAGSTDTQYF

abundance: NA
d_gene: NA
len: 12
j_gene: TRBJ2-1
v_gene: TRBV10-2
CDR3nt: TGCGCCAGCCGGACCCTCTACAATGAGCAGTTCTTC
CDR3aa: CASRTLYNEQFF

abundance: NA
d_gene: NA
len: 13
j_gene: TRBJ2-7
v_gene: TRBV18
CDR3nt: TGTGCCAGCTCACCAAATAGAGGGGGCGAGCAGTACTTC
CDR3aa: CASSPNRGGEQYF

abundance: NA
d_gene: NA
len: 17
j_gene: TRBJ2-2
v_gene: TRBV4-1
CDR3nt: TGCGCCAGCAGCCAAGATTCCCGGGGTCAATACACCGGGGAGCTGTTTTTT
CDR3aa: CASSQDSRGQYTGELFF

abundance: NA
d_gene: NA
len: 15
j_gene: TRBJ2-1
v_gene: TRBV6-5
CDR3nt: TGTGCCAGCAGTTACTCGGGTAGCTCCTACAATGAGCAGTTCTTC
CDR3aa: CASSYSGSSYNEQFF

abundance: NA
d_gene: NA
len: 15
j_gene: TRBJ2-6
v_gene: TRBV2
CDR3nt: TGTGCCAGCAGTGATCGGGCCTCTGGGGCCAACGTCCTGACTTTC
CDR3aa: CASSDRASGANVLTF

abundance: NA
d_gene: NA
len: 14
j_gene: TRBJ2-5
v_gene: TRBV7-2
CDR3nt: TGTGCCAGCGGAACCCGGGGGACCCAAGAGACCCAGTACTTC
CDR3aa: CASGTRGTQETQYF

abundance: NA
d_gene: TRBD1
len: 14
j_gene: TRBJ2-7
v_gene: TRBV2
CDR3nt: TGTGCCAGCAGCGCCCTTGGACAGGGCTACGAGCAGTACTTC
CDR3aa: CASSALGQGYEQYF

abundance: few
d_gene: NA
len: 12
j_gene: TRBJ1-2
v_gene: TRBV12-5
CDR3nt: TGTGCTAGTGGTTTGAACCAGTATGGCTACACCTTC
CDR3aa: CASGLNQYGYTF

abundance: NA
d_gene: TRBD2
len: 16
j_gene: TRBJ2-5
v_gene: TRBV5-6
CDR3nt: TGTGCCAGCAGCTTGGGGCTTCGGGGGGGACAAGAGACCCAGTACTTC
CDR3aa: CASSLGLRGGQETQYF

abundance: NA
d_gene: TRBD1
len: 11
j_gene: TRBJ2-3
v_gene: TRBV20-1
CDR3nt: TGCAGTGCCAGGGACAGGTGGTCGCAGTATTTT
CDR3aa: CSARDRWSQYF

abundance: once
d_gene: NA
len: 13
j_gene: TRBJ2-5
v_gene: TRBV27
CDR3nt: TGTGCCAGCAGTTTTGTCGGACAAGAGACCCAGTACTTC
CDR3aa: CASSFVGQETQYF

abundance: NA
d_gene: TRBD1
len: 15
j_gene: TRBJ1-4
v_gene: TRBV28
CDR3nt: TGTGCCAGCAGCCGAAACAGGGGAGGTAGTGAAAAACTGTTTTTT
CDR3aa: CASSRNRGGSEKLFF

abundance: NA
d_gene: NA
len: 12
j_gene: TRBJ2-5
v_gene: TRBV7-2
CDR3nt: TGTGCCAGCAGCTTATTGGGAGAGACCCAGTACTTC
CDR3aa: CASSLLGETQYF

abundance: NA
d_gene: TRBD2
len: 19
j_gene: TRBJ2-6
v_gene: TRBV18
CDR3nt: TGTGCCAGCTCACCACCCCTACTAGCGGGAGGGCCTGGGGCCAACGTCCTGACTTTC
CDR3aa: CASSPPLLAGGPGANVLTF

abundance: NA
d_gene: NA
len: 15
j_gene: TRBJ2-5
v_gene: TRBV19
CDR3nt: TGTGCCAGTAGTATAGAAGGAACTAGCACGGAGACCCAGTACTTC
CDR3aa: CASSIEGTSTETQYF

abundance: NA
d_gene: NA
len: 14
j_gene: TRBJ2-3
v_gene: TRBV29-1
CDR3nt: TGCAGCGTTGATGCGGTTGGAGACACAGATACGCAGTATTTT
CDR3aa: CSVDAVGDTDTQYF

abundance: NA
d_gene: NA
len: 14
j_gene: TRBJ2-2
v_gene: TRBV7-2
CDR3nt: TGTGCCAGCAGCCCCGCCAGGGGCACCGGGGAGCTGTTTTTT
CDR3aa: CASSPARGTGELFF

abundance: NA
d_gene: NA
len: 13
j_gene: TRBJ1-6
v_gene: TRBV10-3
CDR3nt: TGTGCCATCAGTGAAGGACCCCAGTCCGCACTCCACTTT
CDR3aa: CAISEGPQSALHF

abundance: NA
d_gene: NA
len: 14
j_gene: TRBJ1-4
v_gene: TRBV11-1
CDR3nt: TGTGCCAGCAGCAAGGGACAAACCAATGAAAAACTGTTTTTT
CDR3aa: CASSKGQTNEKLFF

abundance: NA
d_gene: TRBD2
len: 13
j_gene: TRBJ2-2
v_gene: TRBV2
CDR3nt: TGTGCCGTGACTAGCGGGGACACCGGGGAGCTGTTTTTT
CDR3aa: CAVTSGDTGELFF

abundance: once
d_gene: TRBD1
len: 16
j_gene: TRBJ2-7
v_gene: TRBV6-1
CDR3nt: TGTGCCAGCAGTGAATCAGACAGGGGTGATACCTACGAGCAGTACTTC
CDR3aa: CASSESDRGDTYEQYF

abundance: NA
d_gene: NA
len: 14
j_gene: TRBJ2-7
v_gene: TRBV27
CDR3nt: TGTGCCAGCAGTTTATCGTCAAGGGGTTACGAGCAGTACTTC
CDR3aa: CASSLSSRGYEQYF

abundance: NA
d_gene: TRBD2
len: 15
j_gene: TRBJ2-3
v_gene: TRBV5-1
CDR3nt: TGCGCCAGCAGCTTGGCGGCGGGAGGTCCAGATACGCAGTATTTT
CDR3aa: CASSLAAGGPDTQYF

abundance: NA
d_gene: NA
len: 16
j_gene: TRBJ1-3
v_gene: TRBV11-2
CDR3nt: TGTGCCAGCAGCTTAGATCAACCAGGGACTGGAAACACCATATATTTT
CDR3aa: CASSLDQPGTGNTIYF

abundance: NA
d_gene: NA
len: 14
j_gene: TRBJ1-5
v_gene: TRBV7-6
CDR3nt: TGTGCCAGCAGCTTAGCCGGGGGTGATCAGCCCCAGCATTTT
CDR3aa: CASSLAGGDQPQHF

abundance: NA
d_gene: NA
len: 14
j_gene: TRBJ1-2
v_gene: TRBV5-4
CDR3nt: TGTGCCAGCAGCTTGTTCGGGGTAGCCTATGGCTACACCTTC
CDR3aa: CASSLFGVAYGYTF

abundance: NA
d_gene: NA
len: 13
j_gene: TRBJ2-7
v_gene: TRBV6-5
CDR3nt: TGTGCCAGCGCCAGGGCCATAGACTACGAGCAGTACTTC
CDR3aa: CASARAIDYEQYF

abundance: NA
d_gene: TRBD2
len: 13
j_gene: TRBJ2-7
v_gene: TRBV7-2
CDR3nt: TGTGCCAGCAGCCGGGACTACTTCTACGAGCAGTACTTC
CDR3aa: CASSRDYFYEQYF

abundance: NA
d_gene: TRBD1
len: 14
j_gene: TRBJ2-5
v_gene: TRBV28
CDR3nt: TGTGCCAGCAGTCCCCACAGGGGACAAGAGACCCAGTACTTC
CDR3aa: CASSPHRGQETQYF

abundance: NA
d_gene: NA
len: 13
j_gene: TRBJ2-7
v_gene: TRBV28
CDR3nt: TGTGCCAGCAGTTCGGACAATTCCTACGAGCAGTACTTC
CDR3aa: CASSSDNSYEQYF

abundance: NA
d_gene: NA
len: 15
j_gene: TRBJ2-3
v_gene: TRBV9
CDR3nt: TGTGCCAGCAGCGTAGGGGTAGGGATTACAGATACGCAGTATTTT
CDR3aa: CASSVGVGITDTQYF